There are many counts of the clone carrying this T cell receptor (beta chain). What it binds is not known. The data belong to a study of T cells in Graves' hyperthyroidism and ophthalmopathy. About the study: Peripheral blood was taken when the disease was first diagnosed, before any treatment began. General study points: Blood also carried most thyroid clonotypes expanded above 0.001.

Trimming pared 0 bases from V and 4 bases from J, leaving 12 bases between. Looked up from germline, CDR1 is SGHAT and CDR2 is FQNNGV. CDR3 length: 16 residues. Patients were aged 18 to 65, had disease duration under 2 months, and had newly diagnosed hyperthyroidism. Template material for amplifying TCR beta CDR3 regions consisted of RNA transcripts. RT-PCR in the first round (using the HTBI primer set) targeted the TCR CDR3. Using its own MiXCR run on the multiplex PCR reads, TCRdb lists one record per CDR3 protein. The sample yields approximately 610,000 distinct CDR3 sequences, 16% seen once. This sequence joins TRBV11-2 and TRBJ2-2, with D uncertain. This TCR was recovered from a woman between 18 and 29 years old with Graves' hyperthyroidism. The sample was blood. CDR3 in amino acids: CASSLDTSEVTGELFF. CDR3 sequence (DNA): TGTGCCAGCAGCTTAGATACCTCAGAGGTCACCGGGGAGCTGTTTTTT.